These 10 T cell receptor beta chains share one sample of origin, sequenced in a study of blood T cells in healthy people across ages. Through a sample-barcoded 5' primer and a J-beta primer mix, a second PCR was run for about 6 to 11 cycles. TCRdb reanalysed the 5' RACE reads using MiXCR and keeps one entry per CDR3 protein. The sample carries roughly 720,000 distinct CDR3 sequences, approximately 55% recorded once. Sequenced input: blood. The receptors shown here come from an elderly man in good health.

The V call is TRBV2, the J call TRBJ1-4, with 7 bases aligning to TRBD1. CDR1 is SNHLY, CDR2 FYNNEI, per germline. The V segment lost 6 bases and the J segment 8 bases; nucleotides outside the gene matches: 9. The CDR3 covers 14 residues. The CDR3 DNA is TGTGCCAGCAGCCCGACAGGGAATGGAGAAAAACTGTTTTTT. Protein: CASSPTGNGEKLFF. The full variable domain, rest sourced from reference TRBV2 and TRBJ1-4, is EPEVTQTPSHQVTQMGQEVILRCVPISNHLYFYWYRQILGQKVEFLVSFYNNEISEKSEIFDDQFSVERPDGSNFTLKIRSTKLEDSAMYFCASSPTGNGEKLFFGSGTQLSVL.

The rearrangement joins TRBV28 to TRBJ1-6, with D possibly being TRBD1 (5 bases). The germline V gene encodes CDR1 MDHEN and CDR2 SYDVKM. This CDR3 has 13 residues. Trimming pared 8 bases from V and 8 bases from J, leaving 13 bases between. In DNA, the CDR3 is TGTGCCAGCGGGACTATAGCAGATTCACCCCTCCACTTT. Residues: CASGTIADSPLHF.

V usage is TRBV29-1 and J usage is TRBJ1-2; perhaps TRBD1 as D (6 bases). The V end was cut by 6 bases, the J end by 2 bases, with 13 bases between. Germline CDR1 is SQVTM and CDR2 is ANQGSEA. The CDR3 loop spans 13 amino acids. CDR3 in amino acids: CSVSRTANYGYTF. The DNA of the CDR3 is TGCAGCGTCTCCCGGACAGCGAACTATGGCTACACCTTC.

This chain connects TRBV29-1 to TRBJ2-7; D is undetermined. The CDR3 is 14 amino acids. Trimming took off 0 bases at V and 3 bases at J, with 12 bases between the two ends. CDR1 and CDR2 (germline): SQVTM, ANQGSEA. CDR3 residues: CSVEDLPGLYEQYF. The DNA for the CDR3 is TGCAGCGTTGAAGATCTTCCGGGCCTCTACGAGCAGTACTTC.

The chain combines TRBV9 with TRBJ2-3; no firm D call. V was clipped by 3 bases and J by 10 bases, with 21 bases between them. The CDR3 spans 15 residues. Germline-derived CDR1 and CDR2 are SGDLS and YYNGEE. The CDR3 here is CASSETLSRTPAQYF. CDR3 nucleotides: TGTGCCAGCAGCGAGACCCTCTCACGGACCCCCGCGCAGTATTTT. Full variable domain (outside the CDR3, taken from reference TRBV9 and TRBJ2-3): DSGVTQTPKHLITATGQRVTLRCSPRSGDLSVYWYQQSLDQGLQFLIQYYNGEERAKGNILERFSAQQFPDLHSELNLSSLELGDSALYFCASSETLSRTPAQYFGPGTRLTVL.

CDR3 coding DNA: TGTGCCAGCAGTTTGAGCCGGGGCTCCTACAATGAGCAGTACTTC. This gives the protein CASSLSRGSYNEQYF. J is TRBJ2-1 and V is TRBV12-3 or TRBV12-4; D could derive from TRBD1 or TRBD2 (5 bases each). The end of the DNA is better explained by TRBJ2-7, so the J call may be wrong. The length of the CDR3 is 15 residues.

The gene calls are TRBV14 and TRBJ2-7; 7 positions agree with TRBD2. This CDR3 spans 14 amino acids. Germline-derived CDR1 and CDR2 are SGHDN and FVKESK. With V trimmed by 4 bases and J by 0 bases, 3 bases remained unmatched. The CDR3 sequence: CASSRSSGSYEQYF. The CDR3 nucleotides read TGTGCCAGCAGCCGCTCTAGCGGCTCCTACGAGCAGTACTTC.

The table lists this clonotype with a few counts. CDR3 loop: CASSLRGASNQPQHF. CDR3 bases: TGTGCCAGCAGCCTCAGGGGGGCTAGCAATCAGCCCCAGCATTTT. The chain couples TRBV5-6 to TRBJ1-5, with 7 nucleotides matching TRBD1. The junction had 4 bases not matched to a gene; V was cut back by 4 bases and J by 0 bases. CDR1 SGHDT and CDR2 YYEEEE come from the germline V gene. The CDR3 extends over 15 amino acids.

This clonotype occurred many times. The chain combines TRBV6-2 or TRBV6-3 with TRBJ2-7, with D maybe TRBD2 (6 bases). This CDR3 is built from 14 residues. Trimming pared 0 bases from V and 5 bases from J, leaving 11 bases between. Germline V gives CDR1 MNHEY, CDR2 SVGEGT. This chain's CDR3 is CASSYSRDHDEQYF. The CDR3 DNA sequence: TGTGCCAGCAGTTACTCGCGGGATCACGACGAGCAGTACTTC.

This clonotype was seen more than once but under ten times. V gene TRBV24-1 combines with J gene TRBJ2-7; 8 bases fit TRBD1. The CDR3 totals 16 residues. Germline CDR1 is KGHDR and CDR2 is SFDVKD. Trimming at V came to 4 bases and at J to 1 base, leaving 8 bases not matched to a gene. The CDR3 bases are TGTGCCACCAGTGACCCGACAGGGGCCAGATCCTACGAGCAGTACTTC. Amino acids: CATSDPTGARSYEQYF.